Reported below is one T cell receptor (beta chain). Its binding antigen is unknown. The input lacks base qualities; no much larger clone sits a single base away. The data were taken from a study of T cell responses to AZD1222 COVID-19 vaccine listed by TCRdb under 2021. With regard to the full study: AZD1222 recipients whose second dose came at about 4 weeks and those whose second dose came at about 12 weeks were combined into one group, since spike-specific TCR depth and breadth did not differ between the two schedules. Trial participants were enrolled into age subgroups of 18-55, 56-69 and 70-plus years, which contained around 140, 26 and 57 TCR-sequenced participants, respectively. TCR sequencing covered some 240 trial participants: 200 to 220 given two doses of AZD1222 and around 25 given two doses of MenACWY control vaccine. The research as a whole found: Participants were mostly white British, with more females than males. The authors suggested clonal diversity may have been underestimated. Conclusions about previously exposed vaccinees are limited because only five to seven AZD1222 recipients were SARS-CoV-2 seropositive at baseline. The 56-69-year group was small, and its depth increase did not reach significance, likely because of low power. Spike-specific TCR breadth and depth rose significantly after two AZD1222 doses compared with day 0 and with MenACWY recipients. The whole spike protein was spanned by vaccine-associated CD4 TCRs, and dominant responses were seen in regions 160-218 and 743-854. No day 14 peak-response samples were available, so repertoires were characterized only after the peak T cell response. Reportedly, almost half of the unique spike-specific TCRs recognized epitopes lying outside the regions that are mutated in the B.1.351 and B.1.1.7 variants.

The CDR3 regions of human TCRbeta chains were subjected to immunosequencing. The authors processed their data as follows. TCRs in the repertoires were compared against a reference library of SARS-CoV-2-specific TCRs that had been generated with the MIRA antigen-specificity platform. Breadth was defined as the fraction of unique TCRs that were SARS-CoV-2-associated, and depth was defined as the fraction of total T cells that were SARS-CoV-2-associated. Each spike-specific TCR was assigned to its reactive spike region and to a CD4 or CD8 class using the MIRA data. Log10-transformed breadth and depth values were compared by one-way ANOVA with Sidak's multiple comparisons tests. The source is immuneACCESS, and TCRdb retained only in-frame sequences with V and J called. Part of the clones is not carried over; for the studies checked, unresolved V genes explain less than half of this, and the remainder is unexplained. The DNA gave D and trimming, while V, J and clone size come from that table. The sample table contains around 100,000 clones; only one count was recorded for 92% of them. 1.5% to 2% of the sample rests with the top ten.

V has 4 bases trimmed and J has 4 bases trimmed; junction bases matching no gene number 18. Spanning cysteine to phenylalanine, the CDR3 consists of 19 amino acids. Only CDR3 DNA is held: 57 bases, read in frame from base 1. CDR1 and CDR2 are read off the germline V gene as SQVTM and ANQGSEA. The time point label corresponds to: baseline before first vaccination. Samples from vaccinated people were obtained from the UK trials COV001 and COV002, which included a single-blind randomized controlled phase 2/3 trial of AZD1222 (ChAdOx1 nCoV-19) in healthy adults. Trial participant PBMC samples were collected at day 0 and day 28 after the second dose for TCRbeta chain sequencing.

The rearrangement combines TRBV29-1 with TRBJ2-1, with 11 junctional bases fitting TRBD2. Here the sequenced sample was peripheral blood, taken on day 0 of AZD1222 vaccination. The clonotype originates from an adult in good health. For the CDR3, the sequence is CSVVSSFGVGTSGYNEQFF. The sequence in DNA is TGCAGCGTTGTCAGTAGTTTCGGTGTCGGGACTAGCGGATACAATGAGCAGTTCTTC.